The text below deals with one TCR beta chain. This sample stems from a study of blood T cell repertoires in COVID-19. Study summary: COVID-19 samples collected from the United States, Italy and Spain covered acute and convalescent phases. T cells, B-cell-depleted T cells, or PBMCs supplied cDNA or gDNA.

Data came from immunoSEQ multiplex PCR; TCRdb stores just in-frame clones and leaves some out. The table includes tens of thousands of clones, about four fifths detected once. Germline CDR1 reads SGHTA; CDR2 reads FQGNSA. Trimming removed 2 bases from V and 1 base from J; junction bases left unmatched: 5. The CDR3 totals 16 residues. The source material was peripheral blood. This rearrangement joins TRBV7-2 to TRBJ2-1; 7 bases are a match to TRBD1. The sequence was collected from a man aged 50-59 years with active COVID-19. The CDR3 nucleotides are TGTGCCAGCAGCTTACTAACAGGGGTGTCCTACAATGAGCAGTTCTTC. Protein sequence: CASSLLTGVSYNEQFF.